This is a list of T cell receptor beta chains from one sample in a study of T cell changes during pregnancy in multiple sclerosis. Using immunoSEQ multiplex PCR, the repertoire was profiled, and TCRdb retains in-frame clones only, with some absent. Here the sample spans over 50,000 clones, around 85% being singletons. Sequenced material: CD4+ T cells from peripheral blood mononuclear cells, taken in the third trimester of pregnancy. The receptors were gathered from a female donor with multiple sclerosis, enrolled in a pregnancy study. Each CDR3 is given with its conserved first and last residue. A D gene is named only where the DNA matches it firmly. Size is stated for part of the rows, as once, few or many counts, or as a class when the clone is expanded.

clone_size j_call v_call d_call cdr3_aa cdr3_nt
- TRBJ1-5 TRBV30 - CAWSPDSNQPQHF TGTGCCTGGAGCCCGGACTCAAATCAGCCCCAGCATTTT
- TRBJ1-5 TRBV6-1 - CASSEVGPGQPQHF TGTGCCAGCAGTGAAGTGGGGCCGGGTCAGCCCCAGCATTTT
- TRBJ2-7 TRBV6-1 - CASSPRAQDSYEQYF TGTGCCAGCAGTCCACGTGCACAGGACAGCTACGAGCAGTACTTC
- TRBJ2-2 TRBV10-3 TRBD2 CAIRPRVGLAKNTGELFF TGTGCCATCAGGCCCCGCGTTGGACTAGCTAAGAACACCGGGGAGCTGTTTTTT
- TRBJ2-7 TRBV6-5 TRBD2 CASRKSGSRFEQYF TGTGCCAGCAGGAAGAGCGGGAGTCGTTTCGAGCAGTACTTC
- TRBJ1-5 TRBV10-3 TRBD1 CAISESMLGTGGFQPQHF TGTGCCATCAGTGAGTCTATGTTAGGGACAGGGGGCTTTCAGCCCCAGCATTTT
- TRBJ2-1 TRBV13 - CASSLGGIGDEQFF TGTGCCAGCAGCTTAGGCGGGATTGGGGATGAGCAGTTCTTC
few TRBJ2-4 TRBV2 TRBD2 CASSEAGEENIQYF TGTGCCAGCAGTGAGGCGGGAGAGGAAAACATTCAGTACTTC
few TRBJ1-5 TRBV6-5 - CASSRQGYSNQPQHF TGTGCCAGCAGTCGTCAGGGTTATAGCAATCAGCCCCAGCATTTT
- TRBJ1-1 TRBV19 - CASMQQANTEAFF TGTGCCAGTATGCAGCAGGCGAACACTGAAGCTTTCTTT
- TRBJ1-5 TRBV5-8 - CASSHGAGNQPQHF TGTGCCAGCAGCCATGGGGCTGGAAATCAGCCCCAGCATTTT
- TRBJ2-3 TRBV5-1 - CASSLASVRTDTQYF TGCGCCAGCAGCTTGGCCTCGGTTCGCACAGATACGCAGTATTTT
- TRBJ2-5 TRBV4-2 TRBD2 CASSQDAGLAGYQETQYF TGTGCCAGCAGCCAAGATGCAGGACTAGCGGGGTACCAAGAGACCCAGTACTTC